This entry is about one TCR beta chain. This record belongs to a study of blood T cell repertoires in COVID-19. Across the whole study: From the United States, Italy and Spain came samples of acute and convalescent COVID-19.

Clones were sequenced by immunoSEQ multiplex PCR, and TCRdb holds only the in-frame ones, with some missing. The repertoire holds over 95,000 clones, with 85% to 90% as singletons. The sample was peripheral blood. The origin of this receptor is a woman between 45 and 65 years old with acute or convalescent COVID-19.

CDR3 sequence (DNA): TGTGCCAGCAGTGAATACAGCGGGGCCTCCTACGAGCAGTACTTC. It is translated as CASSEYSGASYEQYF. The chain uses TRBV6-1 and TRBJ2-7, with 7 bases aligning to TRBD2. The J segment lost 0 bases and the V segment lost 2 bases, leaving 4 bases of the junction unmatched. Germline V gene sequence: CDR1 MNHNS, CDR2 SASEGT. This CDR3 region has 15 residues.